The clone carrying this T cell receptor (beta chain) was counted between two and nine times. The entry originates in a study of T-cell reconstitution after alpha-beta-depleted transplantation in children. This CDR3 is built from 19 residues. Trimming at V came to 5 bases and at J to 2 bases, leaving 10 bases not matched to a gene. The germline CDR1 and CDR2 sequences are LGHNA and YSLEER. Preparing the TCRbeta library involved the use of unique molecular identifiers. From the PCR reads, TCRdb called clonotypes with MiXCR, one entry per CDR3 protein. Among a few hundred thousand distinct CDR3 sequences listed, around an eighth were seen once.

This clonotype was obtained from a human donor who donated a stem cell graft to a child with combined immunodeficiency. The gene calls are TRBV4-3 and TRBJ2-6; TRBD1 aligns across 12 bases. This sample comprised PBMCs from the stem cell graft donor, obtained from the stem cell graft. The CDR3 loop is CASSSISGTGGAGANVLTF. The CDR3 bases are TGCGCCAGCAGCTCGATCTCCGGGACAGGGGGCGCTGGGGCCAACGTCCTGACTTTC.